This TCR beta chain came from a study of siplizumab effects on memory and regulatory T cells. About this clone itself: What it binds is unknown.

The protocol was immunoSEQ multiplex PCR, while the TCRdb copy is restricted to in-frame clones and leaves out a portion. The sample has some 100,000 clones, roughly 93% seen once. From germline, CDR1 is SGHTA and CDR2 FQGTGA. Trimming stripped 2 bases from V and 3 bases from J, with 4 bases between. CDR3 length: 13 residues. The study, taken as a whole, reports: Proliferating Tregs taken from siplizumab cultures were not shown to have a confirmed suppressive function. Neither a naive nor a memory phenotype was assignable to roughly 80-97% of proliferating CD4+ or CD8+ clones. Greater diversity than memory cells seemed evident in naive T cells, which also appeared to be major alloresponse contributors.

Material for sequencing was non-Treg CD4+ T cells sorted from blood. This TCR was recovered from a human donor in good health. The V and J genes are TRBV7-3 and TRBJ2-2; no reliable D call. DNA of the CDR3: TGTGCCAGCAGCTTAGCGGACACCGGGGAGCTGTTTTTT. It is translated as CASSLADTGELFF.